The text below deals with one T cell receptor (beta chain). This clone's antigen is unknown. No base quality information exists; no much larger clone differs at one position. V was cut back by 4 bases and J by 10 bases, leaving a gap of 11 bases between them. Spanning cysteine to phenylalanine, the CDR3 consists of 12 amino acids. The DNA shown is the 36-base CDR3, in frame from base 1. The germline V gene (reference sequence) specifies LGHDT as CDR1 and YNNKEL as CDR2. The library relied on PCR. The instrument was an Illumina HiSeq 2500. Molecular barcoding was employed in the preparation of TCR libraries, with unique molecular identifiers being used to normalize TCRbeta repertoire quantification. TCRdb redid the processing of the public reads, applying fastp at Q25 and MiXCR, and retained in-frame beta chains. A single entry per CDR3 protein holds the most common genes and DNA from its merged rows. The sample has fewer than 700,000 distinct CDR3 sequences on record, 10% to 15% of them singletons. Of the sample, 2.2% falls within the top ten clones.

These data come from a study of T-cell reconstitution after alpha-beta-depleted transplantation in children (dated by TCRdb to the mid-2010s). Some background on the complete study: The study quantitatively tracked T-cell immune reconstitution after TCRalphabeta/CD19-depleted allogeneic hematopoietic cell transplantation in children using TCR repertoire profiling.

Here is what the overall study found, with its caveats: The apparently early alphabetaT-cell count recovery about two months after transplant was reportedly dependent on only several hundred rapidly expanded clones derived from non-depleted graft cells. In some patients, high TCRbeta diversity at day 60 was attributed to recipient T cells and intrathymic progenitors that had survived conditioning. The frequencies of hyperexpanded clones fell over the following months, and after one year, T-cell counts and TCRbeta diversity were mostly attributed to newly produced T cells.

The meaning of the sample's treatment or condition label: allogeneic hematopoietic cell transplantation with graft depleted of TCRalphabeta T cells and CD19 B cells. The children who served as transplant recipients had been given grafts of TCRalphabeta/CD19-depleted allogeneic hematopoietic cells. The receptor was derived from a male patient aged 5 to 17 who had a stem cell transplant for acute myeloid leukemia, so the T cells may come from the graft donor. The V and J segments used are TRBV3-1 and TRBJ2-1; the D gene is possibly TRBD1 or TRBD2, each agreeing over 6 bases. Sequences were derived from PBMCs, mostly from graft donor cells, sampled 360 days after TCRalphabeta/CD19-depleted stem cell transplant. The DNA sequence is given as TGTGCCAGCAGCCCCACAGGGAGGGAGCAGTTCTTC. The resulting protein is CASSPTGREQFF.